This T cell receptor (beta chain) was sequenced in a study of cytomegalovirus exposure and HLA in healthy donors. This CDR3 is built from 15 residues. J lost 9 bases, V lost 2 bases, and 12 bases had no gene match. The germline gives CDR1 GTSNPN, CDR2 SVGIG (reference sequence). General observations from the study: Published work reported that the classifier diagnosed cytomegalovirus status with high specificity and sensitivity.

The protocol was immunoSEQ multiplex PCR, while the TCRdb copy is restricted to in-frame clones and leaves out a portion. The sample holds around 160,000 clones, about 90% seen once. A note on this clone: Its antigen is undetermined.

The donors were part of the validation cohort, which consisted of under 150 subjects and was separate from the first cohort of 666 subjects. The chain recombines TRBV30 with TRBJ1-1; TRBD1 matches at 10 bases. This sequence was found in a woman between 18 and 29 years old in good health and CMV-seropositive. The sequencing input was PBMCs. The CDR3 nucleotides are TGTGCCTGGAGTTTAAGGACAGGGGGGATCTTTCAAGCTTTCTTT. Translating it yields CAWSLRTGGIFQAFF.